Shown below are 24 T cell receptor beta chains from a single sample sequenced in a study of blood T cell repertoires in COVID-19. The protocol was immunoSEQ multiplex PCR, while the TCRdb copy is restricted to in-frame clones and leaves out a portion. The profile shows roughly 200,000 clones, around 86% of them singletons. Sequencing input: PBMCs or T cells enriched from blood (not recorded which). The origin of the receptors is a middle-aged man with acute COVID-19.

CDR3 loop: CASSHGTGKETQYF. The CDR3 bases are TGCGCCAGCAGCCACGGGACAGGGAAAGAGACCCAGTACTTC. This sequence joins TRBV5-1 and TRBJ2-5; TRBD1 agrees at 9 bases. Germline V gives CDR1 SGHRS, CDR2 YFSETQ. The CDR3 totals 14 residues. Germline trimming cut 4 bases from V and 3 bases from J; bases unmatched to any gene: 4.

The chain recombines TRBV12-3 or TRBV12-4 with TRBJ1-5; tentatively, D is TRBD1 (5 bases). The length of the CDR3 is 13 residues. V was clipped by 1 base and J by 7 bases, with 8 bases between them. The CDR3 coding sequence is TGTGCCAGCAGTTTAGGCAGGGTCCAGCCCCAGCATTTT. It yields the protein CASSLGRVQPQHF.

The chain has TRBV19 and TRBJ2-7; 7 bases are shared with TRBD1. The CDR3 length is 16 residues. V lost 2 bases to trimming and J lost 0 bases; unmatched junction nucleotides: 7. The germline V gene has CDR1 LNHDA and CDR2 SQIVND (reference sequence). In nucleotides, the CDR3 is TGTGCCAGTAGTATAAGAGGGGGCGCCCCCTCCTACGAGCAGTACTTC. Protein sequence: CASSIRGGAPSYEQYF.

The rearrangement links TRBV7-6 to TRBJ1-4; D unresolved. CDR3 length: 16 residues. The germline gives CDR1 SGHVS, CDR2 FNYEAQ. The V end was cut by 4 bases, the J end by 1 base, with 13 bases between. The CDR3 region has the DNA TGTGCCAGCAGCTCTGGTCCCGAGGGAACTAATGAAAAACTGTTTTTT. This translates into CASSSGPEGTNEKLFF.

J is TRBJ2-1 and V is TRBV9, with 9 bases identical to TRBD2. The germline V gene has CDR1 SGDLS and CDR2 YYNGEE. V trimming: 3 bases; J trimming: 2 bases; junction bases outside the gene matches: 3. This CDR3 region has 15 residues. CDR3 sequence: CASSASSGTYNEQFF. The DNA of the CDR3 is TGTGCCAGCAGCGCCTCTAGCGGGACCTACAATGAGCAGTTCTTC.

This clone came up a few times. This chain joins TRBV14 and TRBJ1-1; possibly TRBD1 for D (5 bases). Germline V gene data show CDR1 as SGHDN and CDR2 as FVKESK. The CDR3 has 13 amino acids. Trimming stripped 2 bases from V and 5 bases from J, with 9 bases between. Here the CDR3 reads CASSQYGGTEAFF. The CDR3 DNA sequence: TGTGCCAGCAGCCAATACGGGGGAACTGAAGCTTTCTTT. The whole variable domain, filled in from reference TRBV14 and TRBJ1-1, reads EAGVTQFPSHSVIEKGQTVTLRCDPISGHDNLYWYRRVMGKEIKFLLHFVKESKQDESGMPNNRFLAERTGGTYSTLKVQPAELEDSGVYFCASSQYGGTEAFFGQGTRLTVV.

The V gene is TRBV7-6, the J gene TRBJ2-1; 7 bases agree with TRBD2. The CDR3 runs to 12 residues. Germline V CDR1 and CDR2: SGHVS, FNYEAQ. With 9 bases clipped from V and 7 bases from J, the junction kept 6 bases outside the gene matches. The CDR3 is CASLTSYNEQFF. In DNA form, the CDR3 reads TGTGCCAGTCTGACTAGCTATAATGAGCAGTTCTTC.

The chain recombines TRBV6-5 with TRBJ2-1; 7 bases map to TRBD2. Germline CDR1 reads MNHEY; CDR2 reads SVGAGI. The CDR3 length is 12 residues. The V and J ends lost 7 bases and 13 bases, in that order; junction bases with no gene match: 10. The CDR3 spells CASKQTSSSQFF. The CDR3 DNA reads TGTGCCAGCAAACAGACTAGCAGTAGTCAGTTCTTC.

The chain is built from TRBV4-1 and TRBJ1-1; tentative D call: TRBD1 (5 bases). V was shortened by 0 bases and J by 5 bases, with 13 bases between the two germline ends. Per germline, CDR1 MGHRA and CDR2 YSYEKL. The CDR3 loop spans 15 amino acids. CDR3 nucleotide sequence: TGCGCCAGCAGCCAAGACGTTTTCTCAGGGACTGAAGCTTTCTTT. Amino acids: CASSQDVFSGTEAFF.

This chain connects TRBV12-3 or TRBV12-4 to TRBJ1-1; 7 bases match TRBD1. The CDR3 covers 12 residues. V gave up 6 bases and J gave up 7 bases; unmatched junction bases: 5. The CDR3 DNA reads TGTGCCAGCAGATTACAGGGGATTGAAGCTTTCTTT. Protein: CASRLQGIEAFF.

The chain has TRBV28 and TRBJ2-1; D remains unclear. Germline values: CDR1 MDHEN, CDR2 SYDVKM. V lost 7 bases to trimming and J lost 9 bases, with 19 bases between them. There are 14 residues in the CDR3. Here the CDR3 reads CASISAGLVSEQFF. The CDR3 nucleotides read TGTGCCAGCATCTCTGCCGGCCTAGTAAGTGAGCAGTTCTTC.

The gene calls are TRBV7-2 and TRBJ2-1; the match to TRBD2 covers 9 bases. The CDR3 totals 18 residues. Germline CDR1 reads SGHTA; CDR2 reads FQGNSA. Germline trimming cut 3 bases from V and 0 bases from J; bases unmatched to any gene: 9. CDR3 nucleotides: TGTGCCAGCAGCTTGTGGCCTAGCGGGATGAGCTCCTACAATGAGCAGTTCTTC. Its protein product is CASSLWPSGMSSYNEQFF.

The V and J genes are TRBV25-1 and TRBJ2-1, with a weak D call TRBD1 (6 bases). Per germline, CDR1 MGHDK and CDR2 SYGVNS. The CDR3 totals 11 residues. Trimming left V 6 bases short and J 13 bases short, with 13 bases between. The CDR3 coding sequence is TGTGCCAGCAGAAACCGACAGGCACAGTTCTTC. This codes for CASRNRQAQFF.

The table lists this clone with a count of one. This chain connects TRBV5-1 to TRBJ1-2; no clear D gene. CDR1 and CDR2 from the germline V gene are SGHRS and YFSETQ. Trimming cost V 0 bases and J 6 bases, with 6 bases left between them. The CDR3 loop spans 12 amino acids. The CDR3 DNA sequence: TGCGCCAGCAGCTTGGTGGCTGATGGCTACACCTTC. Its protein is CASSLVADGYTF.

The chain recombines TRBV5-8 with TRBJ1-4, with unresolved D. Germline values: CDR1 SGHTS, CDR2 YDEGEE. Trimming cost V 0 bases and J 7 bases, with 7 bases left between them. CDR3 length equals 13 residues. CDR3 in amino acids: CASSLGRGEKLFF. The CDR3 DNA reads TGTGCCAGCAGCTTGGGGCGGGGTGAAAAACTGTTTTTT.

The chain joins TRBV4-2 to TRBJ2-7, with D tentatively TRBD2 (5 bases). Germline values: CDR1 LGHNA, CDR2 YNFKEQ. Trimming took 5 bases from V and 3 from J, leaving 5 bases between them. This CDR3 is built from 11 residues. The CDR3 nucleotides read TGTGCCAGCAGCGGGAGCTACGAGCAGTACTTC. It codes for CASSGSYEQYF.

The gene calls are TRBV9 and TRBJ1-1, with 7 bases fitting TRBD1. J lost 7 bases, V lost 0 bases, and 6 bases had no gene match. The V gene's germline CDR1 is SGDLS and CDR2 YYNGEE. The CDR3 is 14 amino acids. The CDR3 region has the DNA TGTGCCAGCAGCGTAGAGGGGAGACAGGGTGAAGCTTTCTTT. Amino acids: CASSVEGRQGEAFF.

The chain links TRBV28 to TRBJ2-2; the match to TRBD1 covers 7 bases. This CDR3 contains 14 residues. Trimming cost V 6 bases and J 5 bases; bases outside gene matches: 6. The germline gives CDR1 MDHEN, CDR2 SYDVKM. CDR3 in amino acids: CASRRQGPTGELFF. CDR3 in DNA: TGTGCCAGCAGGAGACAGGGTCCGACCGGGGAGCTGTTTTTT. Based on the CDR3 plus reference TRBV28 and TRBJ2-2, the full variable domain is DVKVTQSSRYLVKRTGEKVFLECVQDMDHENMFWYRQDPGLGLRLIYFSYDVKMKEKGDIPEGYSVSREKKERFSLILESASTNQTSMYLCASRRQGPTGELFFGEGSRLTVL.

The chain combines TRBV13 with TRBJ2-2, with 12 bases matching TRBD2. CDR1 is PRHDT, CDR2 FYEKMQ, per germline (reference sequence). The CDR3 runs to 14 residues. With V trimmed by 9 bases and J by 5 bases, 4 bases remained unmatched. Written as DNA, the CDR3 is TGTGCCAGAGCGGGACTAGCGGGTACCGGGGAGCTGTTTTTT. Translation: CARAGLAGTGELFF.

The chain links TRBV7-2 to TRBJ1-2, with TRBD1 matching 10 bases. Germline-derived CDR1 and CDR2 are SGHTA and FQGNSA. This CDR3 has 15 residues. V dropped 4 bases and J dropped 1; count of bases not matched to a gene: 3. This CDR3 reads CASSYDRGLNYGYTF. In DNA, the CDR3 is TGTGCCAGCAGCTACGACAGGGGGCTTAACTATGGCTACACCTTC.

DNA of the CDR3: TGTGCCACCAGTGACCGACAGGGTATCCAGCCCCAGCATTTT. Amino acids: CATSDRQGIQPQHF. The rearrangement joins TRBV24-1 to TRBJ1-5, with 7 bases that match TRBD1. Germline V gene data show CDR1 as KGHDR and CDR2 as SFDVKD. After removal of 4 bases from V and 7 bases from J, the junction contained 6 bases not matched to a gene. The CDR3 consists of 14 residues.

CDR3 region: CASSLAGGEKLFF. The CDR3 DNA is TGTGCCAGCAGCCTTGCGGGGGGAGAAAAACTGTTTTTT. The chain uses TRBV9 and TRBJ1-4, with TRBD1 as a possible D gene (5 bases). The germline V gene encodes CDR1 SGDLS and CDR2 YYNGEE. There are 13 residues in the CDR3. The V end lost 4 bases, the J end lost 8 bases, and 12 bases lay between the germline ends. The whole variable domain, remainder taken from reference TRBV9 and TRBJ1-4, is DSGVTQTPKHLITATGQRVTLRCSPRSGDLSVYWYQQSLDQGLQFLIQYYNGEERAKGNILERFSAQQFPDLHSELNLSSLELGDSALYFCASSLAGGEKLFFGSGTQLSVL.

In DNA form, the CDR3 reads TGCAGTGCTAGTAAGGGACTAGATACGCAGTATTTT. Protein sequence: CSASKGLDTQYF. This rearrangement joins TRBV20-1 to TRBJ2-3; a possible D gene is TRBD2 (6 bases). The CDR3 runs to 12 residues. V lost 3 bases to trimming and J lost 5 bases, with 9 bases between them. Germline assignment: CDR1 DFQATT and CDR2 SNEGSKA (reference sequence).

The chain links TRBV5-1 to TRBJ1-6; 7 bases are a match to TRBD1. CDR3 size: 14 residues. Germline assignment: CDR1 SGHRS and CDR2 YFSETQ. After removal of 4 bases from V and 6 bases from J, the junction contained 4 bases not matched to a gene. The CDR3 DNA sequence: TGCGCCAGCAGCCCAGGGGACAGTAATTCACCCCTCCACTTT. Residues: CASSPGDSNSPLHF.